The text below deals with one T cell receptor (beta chain). The data stem from a study of blood T cell repertoires in COVID-19. The assay was immunoSEQ multiplex PCR, and TCRdb's table has in-frame clones only and misses some. This table holds more than 150,000 clones, less than 90% found once. Germline trimming cut 3 bases from V and 4 bases from J; bases unmatched to any gene: 12. The CDR3 is made up of 16 amino acids. Germline loops: CDR1 MGHRA, CDR2 YSYEKL. The V gene is TRBV4-1, the J gene TRBJ2-7, with 7 positions matching TRBD1. The sequence was obtained from a woman aged 40 to 55 with acute or convalescent COVID-19. Sequenced material: peripheral blood. The CDR3: CASSQGDRMTGYEQYF. For the CDR3, the DNA is TGCGCCAGCAGCCAGGGAGACCGTATGACAGGGTACGAGCAGTACTTC.